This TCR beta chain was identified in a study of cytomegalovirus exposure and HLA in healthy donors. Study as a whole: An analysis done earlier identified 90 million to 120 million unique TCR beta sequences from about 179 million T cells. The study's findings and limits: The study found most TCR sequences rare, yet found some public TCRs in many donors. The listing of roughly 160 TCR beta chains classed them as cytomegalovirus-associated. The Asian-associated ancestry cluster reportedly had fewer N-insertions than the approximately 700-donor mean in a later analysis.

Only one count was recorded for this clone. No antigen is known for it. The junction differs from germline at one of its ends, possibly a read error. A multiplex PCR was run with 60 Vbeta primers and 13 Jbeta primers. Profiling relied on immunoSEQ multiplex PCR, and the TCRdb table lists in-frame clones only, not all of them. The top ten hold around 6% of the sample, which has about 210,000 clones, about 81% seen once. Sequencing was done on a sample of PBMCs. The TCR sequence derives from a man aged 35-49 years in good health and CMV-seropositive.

CDR3 sequence: CAGSYSQGWEAFF. Written as DNA, the CDR3 is TGTGCCGGCAGTTACTCTCAGGGGTGGGAAGCTTTCTTT. The chain uses TRBV6-5 and TRBJ1-1; tentatively, D is TRBD1 (6 bases). The V gene's germline CDR1 is MNHEY and CDR2 SVGAGI. The CDR3 loop spans 13 amino acids.